The present entry profiles one TCR beta chain with its context. Its target is not known. These data originate in a study of CD8 T cells in Susac syndrome. TCR beta sequencing was performed on blood CD8+ and CD4+ T cells. FACS enriched CD8+ TEMRA cells, while bulk CD8+ and CD4+ were negatively isolated. V shed 4 bases and J shed 7 bases, with 17 bases lying between them. CDR3 size: 15 residues. Germline V gives CDR1 MNHEY, CDR2 SMNVEV (reference sequence). General study findings and limits: The study recognized that the number of individuals in its TCR sequencing and HLA analysis was relatively small.

Random hexamers were used to reverse transcribe an amount of about 0.45 to 1 ug RNA. TCR beta CDR3 was amplified by immunoSEQ covering 54 Vbeta and 13 Jbeta. Using its own MiXCR run on the immunoSEQ multiplex PCR reads, TCRdb lists one record per CDR3 protein. Among some 300,000 distinct CDR3 sequences listed, around 83% were seen once. Sequenced input: CD8+ T cells from PBMCs. The V call is TRBV27, the J call TRBJ2-1; possibly TRBD2 for D (6 bases). The origin of this receptor is a human donor with multiple sclerosis. CDR3 residues: CASSWDWRVLNEQFF. CDR3 sequence (DNA): TGTGCCAGCAGTTGGGACTGGAGGGTACTTAATGAGCAGTTCTTC.